These 2 T cell receptor beta chains share one sample of origin, sequenced in a study of blood T cell repertoires in COVID-19. Repertoires were generated with immunoSEQ multiplex PCR, while TCRdb's copy carries only in-frame clones and drops some. The repertoire holds around 400,000 clones, with 80% to 90% as singletons. The sequencing input was peripheral blood. Receptors were obtained from a woman aged 55-69 years with COVID-19, enrolled during active disease.

The gene calls are TRBV10-3 and TRBJ2-2; D is uncertain. V gave up 9 bases and J gave up 0 bases, with 11 bases separating them. Germline loops: CDR1 ENHRY, CDR2 SYGVKD. This CDR3 region has 14 residues. CDR3: CAIKEQANTGELFF. The CDR3 coding sequence is TGTGCCATTAAGGAGCAAGCGAACACCGGGGAGCTGTTTTTT.

The chain recombines TRBV9 with TRBJ2-7; D unclear. With 4 bases removed from V and 0 bases from J, the gap between germline ends came to 8 bases. From germline, CDR1 is SGDLS and CDR2 YYNGEE. The CDR3 length is 13 residues. CDR3 region: CASSPPSSYEQYF. The CDR3, as DNA: TGTGCCAGCAGCCCCCCGAGCTCCTACGAGCAGTACTTC.